A single sample is the source of the 23 T cell receptor beta chains below, sequenced in a study of cytomegalovirus exposure and HLA in healthy donors. PCR involved 60 Vbeta and 13 Jbeta primers. Only in-frame clones appear in the TCRdb table, and some are missing; sequencing was by immunoSEQ multiplex PCR. Among some 44,000 clones listed, around 87% were seen once. The sample consisted of PBMCs. Receptors were obtained from a woman aged 40 to 50 in good health and CMV-seropositive.

J is TRBJ2-5 and V is TRBV9, with 12 bases lining up with TRBD1. This CDR3 has 15 residues. With 5 bases clipped from V and 5 bases from J, the junction kept 7 bases outside the gene matches. From germline, CDR1 is SGDLS and CDR2 YYNGEE. In nucleotides, the CDR3 is TGTGCCAGCAGTTCCGGGACAGGGGGCTTCGAGACCCAGTACTTC. Translated: CASSSGTGGFETQYF. Full variable domain (rest looked up from reference TRBV9 and TRBJ2-5): DSGVTQTPKHLITATGQRVTLRCSPRSGDLSVYWYQQSLDQGLQFLIQYYNGEERAKGNILERFSAQQFPDLHSELNLSSLELGDSALYFCASSSGTGGFETQYFGPGTRLLVL.

V is TRBV29-1 and J is TRBJ1-1; D is unresolved. The germline CDR1 and CDR2 sequences are SQVTM and ANQGSEA. This CDR3 has 13 residues. V lost 7 bases and J lost 1, with 13 bases in between. The chain's CDR3 is CSADRGGNTEAFF. The CDR3 DNA is TGCAGCGCTGACCGGGGAGGGAACACTGAAGCTTTCTTT.

The V call is TRBV5-1, the J call TRBJ2-3; 7 bases map to TRBD2. CDR3 length equals 14 residues. The trim removed 7 bases at V and 8 bases at J, leaving 13 bases unmatched. Germline CDR1 reads SGHRS; CDR2 reads YFSETQ. This chain's CDR3 is CASLGLGEGGTQYF. The CDR3 DNA sequence: TGCGCCAGCTTAGGACTAGGAGAAGGAGGTACGCAGTATTTT.

Concerning this clone: The same CDR3 can be traced to other DNA sequences in this sample. The chain carries TRBV7-9 and TRBJ2-3; 12 nucleotides line up with TRBD2. With V trimmed by 5 bases and J by 5 bases, 8 bases remained unmatched. This CDR3 is 16 amino acids long. Looked up from germline, CDR1 is SEHNR and CDR2 is FQNEAQ (reference sequence). CDR3 region: CASSPSSGGAIDTQYF. DNA of the CDR3: TGTGCCAGCAGCCCGTCTAGCGGGGGGGCGATAGATACGCAGTATTTT.

J is TRBJ1-5 and V is TRBV30; 8 nucleotides agree with TRBD1. The CDR3 extends over 16 amino acids. CDR1 and CDR2 from the germline V gene are GTSNPN and SVGIG (reference sequence). J gave up 5 bases and V 3 bases, and 12 bases lay outside the gene matches. CDR3 amino acids: CAWSPGMTGEHQPQHF. CDR3 in DNA: TGTGCCTGGAGCCCCGGGATGACAGGGGAACATCAGCCCCAGCATTTT.

As concerns this clone: Other nucleotide sequences from this sample produce the same CDR3. V is TRBV5-4 and J is TRBJ2-7; tentatively, D is TRBD2 (7 bases). Germline V gene sequence: CDR1 SGHNT, CDR2 YYREEE (reference sequence). Trimming shortened V by 4 bases and J by 0 bases, and 20 bases separated the two germline ends. The CDR3 is made up of 17 amino acids. The CDR3 nucleotides are TGTGCCAGCAGCCCGACGGTTGGGGGCGGGGGCTCCTACGAGCAGTACTTC. Its translation: CASSPTVGGGGSYEQYF.

The rearrangement joins TRBV5-1 to TRBJ2-2; 10 positions match TRBD2. The CDR3 consists of 15 residues. V lost 6 bases and J lost 7; bases outside the gene matches: 9. Germline V gives CDR1 SGHRS, CDR2 YFSETQ. CDR3 bases: TGCGCCAGCACCTCAGCGGGAGGGCCAATCGGGGAGCTGTTTTTT. This sequence encodes CASTSAGGPIGELFF.

This chain connects TRBV7-3 to TRBJ1-6; TRBD1 matches 8 bases. V dropped 3 bases and J dropped 9; count of bases not matched to a gene: 10. The CDR3 totals 16 residues. The germline V gene has CDR1 SGHTA and CDR2 FQGTGA. The CDR3 sequence is CASSFGEGTGFSPLHF. DNA for the CDR3: TGTGCCAGCAGCTTCGGGGAAGGGACAGGTTTTTCACCCCTCCACTTT.

A word on this clone: A read error may produce the germline difference seen at one junction end. At the DNA level, this CDR3 is encoded by other sequences in the same sample as well. This sequence joins TRBV18 and TRBJ1-2, with 7 bases matching TRBD1. In germline, CDR1 is KGHSH, CDR2 LQKENI. This CDR3 has 14 amino acids. The CDR3: CASSPDRAGYGYTF. CDR3 coding DNA: TGCGCCAGCTCACCTGACAGGGCCGGCTATGGCTACACCTTC. The full variable domain, with the rest looked up from reference TRBV18 and TRBJ1-2, is NAGVMQNPRHLVRRRGQEARLRCSPMKGHSHVYWYRQLPEEGLKFMVYLQKENIIDESGMPKERFSAEFPKEGPSILRIQQVVRGDSAAYFCASSPDRAGYGYTFGSGTRLTVV.

The V call is TRBV19, the J call TRBJ2-3, with 10 positions matching TRBD2. This CDR3 spans 14 amino acids. Trimming removed 7 bases from V and 5 bases from J; junction bases left unmatched: 6. Germline CDR1 is LNHDA and CDR2 is SQIVND (reference sequence). This CDR3 is CASMVAGGLDTQYF. In nucleotides, the CDR3 is TGTGCCAGTATGGTAGCGGGGGGATTAGATACGCAGTATTTT.

There are a few counts of this clone. This chain uses TRBV11-3 with TRBJ2-5; TRBD2 aligns across 13 bases. V shed 5 bases, J shed 5 bases, and the junction held 14 bases outside the gene matches. Per the germline V gene, CDR1 is SGHNT and CDR2 is YENEEA. The length of the CDR3 is 18 residues. The CDR3 here is CASSAREGGLAGVETQYF. The CDR3 DNA is TGTGCCAGCAGCGCCCGGGAGGGCGGACTAGCGGGAGTCGAGACCCAGTACTTC.

The chain recombines TRBV30 with TRBJ2-3; possibly TRBD2 for D (5 bases). The CDR3 contains 11 residues. Trimming shortened V by 3 bases and J by 8 bases, and 9 bases separated the two germline ends. The germline V gene has CDR1 GTSNPN and CDR2 SVGIG (reference sequence). Here the CDR3 reads CAWRVAGTQYF. CDR3 sequence (DNA): TGTGCCTGGAGGGTTGCGGGTACGCAGTATTTT.

The chain recombines TRBV30 with TRBJ1-2; D is unclear. V was pared by 0 bases and J by 9 bases, with 11 bases between. The germline gives CDR1 GTSNPN, CDR2 SVGIG (reference sequence). The CDR3 contains 12 residues. In DNA, the CDR3 is TGTGCCTGGAGTGTACTAGAAGGACGCTACACCTTC. This gives the protein CAWSVLEGRYTF.

This chain uses TRBV7-3 with TRBJ2-2; 10 nucleotides agree with TRBD2. V shed 1 base, J shed 2 bases, and the junction held 7 bases outside the gene matches. This CDR3 is 18 amino acids long. The germline gives CDR1 SGHTA, CDR2 FQGTGA. This CDR3 is CASSLNIAGGLNTGELFF. For the CDR3, the DNA is TGTGCCAGCAGCTTAAATATAGCGGGAGGCCTAAACACCGGGGAGCTGTTTTTT.

The chain carries TRBV7-6 and TRBJ2-7, with D maybe TRBD2 (5 bases). This CDR3 has 14 amino acids. Germline V gene sequence: CDR1 SGHVS, CDR2 FNYEAQ. The V and J ends lost 4 bases and 2 bases respectively, with 12 bases between them. CDR3 loop: CASSSQTKPYEQYF. The CDR3 coding sequence is TGTGCCAGCAGCTCCCAGACTAAACCCTACGAGCAGTACTTC.

The V and J genes are TRBV28 and TRBJ2-3; TRBD2 agrees at 7 bases. J was trimmed by 5 bases and V by 4 bases; bases with no gene match: 6. Germline values: CDR1 MDHEN, CDR2 SYDVKM. The CDR3 runs to 14 residues. Here the CDR3 reads CASSYLTGGDTQYF. The CDR3 DNA sequence: TGTGCCAGCAGTTACTTAACGGGAGGAGATACGCAGTATTTT.

V and J are TRBV18 and TRBJ1-5; 8 positions match TRBD1. Germline CDR1 is KGHSH and CDR2 is LQKENI. The CDR3 is made up of 16 amino acids. V trimming: 3 bases; J trimming: 1 base; junction bases outside the gene matches: 5. CDR3 in amino acids: CASSPRQGTSNQPQHF. The CDR3 nucleotides are TGTGCCAGCTCACCCAGACAGGGGACAAGCAATCAGCCCCAGCATTTT.

The V call is TRBV5-4, the J call TRBJ1-4; D unresolved. Deletions cut 4 bases from V and 7 bases from J, with 14 bases between. The germline gives CDR1 SGHNT, CDR2 YYREEE (reference sequence). The CDR3 consists of 14 residues. In DNA form, the CDR3 reads TGTGCCAGCAGCCCGACCGGGAGCGGTGAAAAACTGTTTTTT. This sequence encodes CASSPTGSGEKLFF.

V and J are TRBV27 and TRBJ1-5; D may be TRBD1 (6 bases). V was pared by 2 bases and J by 2 bases, with 19 bases between. The CDR3 runs 18 residues. The germline V gene encodes CDR1 MNHEY and CDR2 SMNVEV (reference sequence). For the CDR3, the DNA is TGTGCCAGCAGTTTACGTGGAACTCAGGGGATTGGCAATCAGCCCCAGCATTTT. Translated, it gives CASSLRGTQGIGNQPQHF.

In nucleotides, the CDR3 is TGTGCCAGCAGCTTAGTAGGCGGTTCAGACACCGGGGAGCTGTTTTTT. This encodes CASSLVGGSDTGELFF. V usage is TRBV7-9 and J usage is TRBJ2-2; D remains ambiguous. The germline V gene encodes CDR1 SEHNR and CDR2 FQNEAQ (reference sequence). The CDR3 is made up of 16 amino acids. The V and J ends lost 1 base and 3 bases respectively, with 12 bases between them.

This rearrangement joins TRBV7-6 to TRBJ1-2; no clear D gene. Germline CDR1 is SGHVS and CDR2 is FNYEAQ. The CDR3 has 13 amino acids. V was cut by 0 bases and J by 8 bases, with 10 bases left in between. CDR3 sequence (DNA): TGTGCCAGCAGCTTAGCAGGGAGTGAGGGCTACACCTTC. It specifies CASSLAGSEGYTF.

This chain joins TRBV6-5 and TRBJ2-7; a possible D gene is TRBD2 (5 bases). The ends were cut back, 10 bases at V and 7 bases at J, with 23 bases in the middle. Germline values: CDR1 MNHEY, CDR2 SVGAGI. There are 14 residues in the CDR3. The CDR3 sequence is CATGVGMVVAEQYF. The CDR3 DNA sequence: TGTGCCACTGGAGTTGGCATGGTCGTAGCGGAGCAGTACTTC.

This chain connects TRBV5-8 to TRBJ2-1; 11 bases line up with TRBD2. The V and J ends lost 0 bases and 8 bases, in that order; junction bases with no gene match: 7. CDR3 length equals 16 residues. Germline assignment: CDR1 SGHTS and CDR2 YDEGEE. This CDR3 reads CASSLGLAGGWHEQFF. The CDR3 DNA follows: TGTGCCAGCAGCTTGGGTCTAGCGGGGGGTTGGCATGAGCAGTTCTTC.